Below, 31 T cell receptor beta chains from the same sample are listed, as sequenced in a study of T cell repertoires in cytomegalovirus infection. TCRdb re-called the reads with MiXCR, one entry per CDR3 protein. The sample carries 350,000 to 450,000 distinct CDR3 sequences, about a sixth recorded once. The sequenced sample was PBMCs. The receptors were gathered from a human donor in good health (CMV status not recorded). Some clones in this sample may be carry-over from other donors' samples.

This rearrangement joins TRBV24-1 to TRBJ2-5, with 7 nucleotides matching TRBD2. Trimming at V came to 4 bases and at J to 2 bases, leaving 3 bases not matched to a gene. CDR3 size: 14 residues. The germline gives CDR1 KGHDR, CDR2 SFDVKD. The CDR3 protein is CATSDRSGQETQYF. Written as DNA, the CDR3 is TGTGCCACCAGTGACCGTAGCGGGCAAGAGACCCAGTACTTC.

This clonotype was picked up many times. The germline gene is not matched at one end of the junction; a read error may be the cause. The V call is TRBV12-3 or TRBV12-4, the J call TRBJ2-5, with D uncertain. CDR3 size: 13 residues. In DNA, the CDR3 is TGTGCCAGCAGCTTAGGCTTACAAGAGACCCAGTACTTC. Its translation: CASSLGLQETQYF.

This clonotype was detected many times. The rearrangement uses TRBV7-9 and TRBJ1-2; D gene unclear. CDR1 is SEHNR, CDR2 FQNEAQ, per germline (reference sequence). The CDR3 extends over 11 amino acids. V was pared by 5 bases and J by 6 bases, with 7 bases between. The CDR3: CASSRSNGYTF. The DNA of the CDR3 is TGTGCCAGCAGCCGGTCAAATGGCTACACCTTC. Based on the CDR3 plus reference TRBV7-9 and TRBJ1-2, the full variable domain is DTGVSQNPRHKITKRGQNVTFRCDPISEHNRLYWYRQTLGQGPEFLTYFQNEAQLEKSRLLSDRFSAERPKGSFSTLEIQRTEQGDSAMYLCASSRSNGYTFGSGTRLTVV.

The genes are TRBV10-3 and TRBJ2-5; no reliable D call. V lost 2 bases and J lost 5, with 9 bases in between. The germline CDR1 and CDR2 sequences are ENHRY and SYGVKD. The CDR3 spans 13 residues. CDR3 in amino acids: CAISERLLETQYF. DNA of the CDR3: TGTGCCATCAGTGAGAGGCTTTTGGAGACCCAGTACTTC.

This clonotype was picked up many times. CDR3 bases: TGTGCCAGCAGCTTAAGAGGTGGGAGCAATCAGCCCCAGCATTTT. It specifies CASSLRGGSNQPQHF. The J gene is TRBJ1-5, the V gene TRBV7-8; D unclear. V lost 2 bases and J lost 1, with 9 bases in between. This CDR3 comprises 15 residues. The germline gives CDR1 SGHVS, CDR2 FQNEAQ. The variable domain in full, completed from reference TRBV7-8 and TRBJ1-5, reads GAGVSQSPRYKVAKRGQDVALRCDPISGHVSLFWYQQALGQGPEFLTYFQNEAQLDKSGLPSDRFFAERPEGSVSTLKIQRTQQEDSAVYLCASSLRGGSNQPQHFGDGTRLSIL.

The chain joins TRBV18 to TRBJ1-5, with 8 bases fitting TRBD1. The J segment lost 0 bases and the V segment lost 6 bases, leaving 10 bases of the junction unmatched. This CDR3 region has 17 residues. Germline V gene sequence: CDR1 KGHSH, CDR2 LQKENI. The CDR3 nucleotides are TGTGCCAGCTCGACCGGGACAGGACCTTCTAGCAATCAGCCCCAGCATTTT. Translation: CASSTGTGPSSNQPQHF.

The chain uses TRBV2 and TRBJ2-3; D is unclear. There are 14 residues in the CDR3. Germline CDR1 reads SNHLY; CDR2 reads FYNNEI. V lost 3 bases and J 4 bases, leaving 11 bases between the germline ends. The CDR3, as DNA: TGTGCCAGCAGTGATCCCGCAGGCGCAGATACGCAGTATTTT. Encoded protein: CASSDPAGADTQYF.

In this sample, this clonotype turned up many times. The rearrangement links TRBV7-2 to TRBJ1-6; TRBD1 aligns across 10 bases. Germline loops: CDR1 SGHTA, CDR2 FQGNSA. The CDR3 runs to 14 residues. Trimming cost V 4 bases and J 7 bases; bases outside gene matches: 1. Written as DNA, the CDR3 is TGTGCCAGCAGCTCGGGACAGGGGAATTCACCCCTCCACTTT. This translates into CASSSGQGNSPLHF.

There are many counts of this clonotype. The V call is TRBV7-2, the J call TRBJ2-3, with 9 bases identical to TRBD2. V dropped 6 bases and J dropped 3; count of bases not matched to a gene: 10. Germline-derived CDR1 and CDR2 are SGHTA and FQGNSA. The CDR3 is made up of 16 amino acids. The CDR3 reads CASRRAGGPTTDTQYF. Here the CDR3 DNA reads TGTGCCAGCAGGAGAGCGGGGGGCCCTACTACAGATACGCAGTATTTT.

This clonotype turned up a few times. This chain uses TRBV6-5 with TRBJ1-1; D remains unclear. The CDR3 length is 13 residues. Germline CDR1 and CDR2: MNHEY and SVGAGI. Trimming left V 5 bases short and J 3 bases short, with 10 bases between. The CDR3 here is CASSEGSDTEAFF. CDR3 in DNA: TGTGCCAGCAGTGAAGGGTCGGACACTGAAGCTTTCTTT.

This clonotype was found a few times. The chain couples TRBV20-1 to TRBJ1-1, with 7 positions matching TRBD1. Germline loops: CDR1 DFQATT, CDR2 SNEGSKA (reference sequence). The CDR3 length is 15 residues. V was clipped by 6 bases and J by 0 bases; unmatched bases: 10. This CDR3 is CSAVDREGVNTEAFF. In nucleotides, the CDR3 is TGCAGTGCAGTCGACAGGGAAGGGGTGAACACTGAAGCTTTCTTT.

At least ten counts were recorded for this clonotype. The chain uses TRBV7-2 and TRBJ2-1, with D perhaps TRBD1 (5 bases). This CDR3 region has 15 residues. Germline CDR1 reads SGHTA; CDR2 reads FQGNSA. Trimming cost V 5 bases and J 10 bases, with 21 bases left between them. The CDR3 spells CASSPGSALTDEQFF. The CDR3 nucleotides are TGTGCCAGCAGCCCAGGGTCTGCCCTCACAGACGAGCAGTTCTTC.

This clonotype showed up many times. J is TRBJ1-3 and V is TRBV7-2; a weak D match, TRBD1 (5 bases). Between the trimmed V and J ends, which lost 5 bases and 2 bases, there was a span of 22 bases. CDR1 is SGHTA and CDR2 is FQGNSA in the germline V gene. The CDR3 sequence is 18 residues long. For the CDR3, the DNA is TGTGCCAGCAGCCCTGAGGCTGGGGCCCTGTCGGCTGGAAACACCATATATTTT. The encoded protein is CASSPEAGALSAGNTIYF.

Note on this clonotype: The junction departs from germline at one end; a sequencing error may be responsible. The chain links TRBV19 to TRBJ1-3; D uncertain. In germline, CDR1 is LNHDA, CDR2 SQIVND (reference sequence). This CDR3 is 13 amino acids long. The CDR3, as DNA: TGTGCCAGTAATATAAGTCCCGGAAACACCATATATTTT. Its translation: CASNISPGNTIYF. The full variable domain, its missing parts supplied by reference TRBV19 and TRBJ1-3, is DGGITQSPKYLFRKEGQNVTLSCEQNLNHDAMYWYRQDPGQGLRLIYYSQIVNDFQKGDIAEGYSVSREKKESFPLTVTSAQKNPTAFYLCASNISPGNTIYFGEGSWLTVV.

This clonotype was observed many times. The J gene is TRBJ2-5, the V gene TRBV7-2; 9 bases fit TRBD2. The CDR3 is 15 amino acids. The germline V gene has CDR1 SGHTA and CDR2 FQGNSA. V was pared by 5 bases and J by 5 bases, with 9 bases of the junction left unmatched. CDR3 region: CASSPAGGNSETQYF. The CDR3 DNA reads as TGTGCCAGCAGCCCAGCGGGGGGAAACTCGGAGACCCAGTACTTC. Full variable domain (outside the CDR3, taken from reference TRBV7-2 and TRBJ2-5): GAGVSQSPSNKVTEKGKDVELRCDPISGHTALYWYRQSLGQGLEFLIYFQGNSAPDKSGLPSDRFSAERTGGSVSTLTIQRTQQEDSAVYLCASSPAGGNSETQYFGPGTRLLVL.

This chain uses TRBV3-1 with TRBJ1-6, with TRBD1 as a possible D gene (5 bases). Germline V gene sequence: CDR1 LGHDT, CDR2 YNNKEL (reference sequence). V gave up 6 bases and J gave up 8 bases, with 8 bases separating them. The CDR3 is 12 amino acids. DNA of the CDR3: TGTGCCAGCAGGGGGGATGATTCACCCCTCCACTTT. It codes for CASRGDDSPLHF.

This clonotype showed up many times. The CDR3 reads CASSPIRLAGGRTKTQYF. CDR3 bases: TGTGCCAGCAGCCCGATTAGACTAGCGGGGGGGCGAACGAAGACCCAGTACTTC. V and J are TRBV7-9 and TRBJ2-5, with 14 positions matching TRBD2. Germline trimming cut 5 bases from V and 6 bases from J; bases unmatched to any gene: 14. Germline loops: CDR1 SEHNR, CDR2 FQNEAQ (reference sequence). The CDR3 extends over 18 amino acids.

The genes are TRBV20-1 and TRBJ2-5; possibly TRBD2 for D (6 bases). V lost 1 base, J lost 1 base, and 10 bases lay in between. The V gene's germline CDR1 is DFQATT and CDR2 SNEGSKA (reference sequence). The CDR3 has 14 amino acids. CDR3 region: CSARVPSVQETQYF. The CDR3 region has the DNA TGCAGTGCTAGAGTGCCTAGCGTCCAAGAGACCCAGTACTTC.

This clonotype occurred once. The V and J genes are TRBV14 and TRBJ1-1; D not resolved. In germline, CDR1 is SGHDN, CDR2 FVKESK. The CDR3 loop spans 13 amino acids. V was cut by 0 bases and J by 11 bases, with 13 bases left in between. The CDR3 DNA reads as TGTGCCAGCAGCCAAGATCCCAGTTCTTCCGCTTTCTTT. This sequence encodes CASSQDPSSSAFF.

This clonotype was seen repeatedly, ten times or more. The V and J genes are TRBV12-3 or TRBV12-4 and TRBJ1-5, with D perhaps matching TRBD1 (5 bases). This CDR3 contains 15 residues. V lost 6 bases and J 0 bases, leaving 12 bases between the germline ends. Here the CDR3 DNA reads TGTGCCAGCAGACTGATAGACAGTAGCAATCAGCCCCAGCATTTT. Protein sequence: CASRLIDSSNQPQHF.

The table lists this clonotype with many counts. The chain has TRBV7-2 and TRBJ1-4, with D tentatively TRBD1 (5 bases). Trimming took off 5 bases at V and 7 bases at J, with 17 bases between the two ends. Looked up from germline, CDR1 is SGHTA and CDR2 is FQGNSA. The CDR3 spans 15 residues. The chain's CDR3 is CASSENPGRSEKLFF. In nucleotides, the CDR3 is TGTGCCAGCAGCGAAAACCCGGGACGTAGTGAAAAACTGTTTTTT. Full variable domain (rest looked up from reference TRBV7-2 and TRBJ1-4): GAGVSQSPSNKVTEKGKDVELRCDPISGHTALYWYRQSLGQGLEFLIYFQGNSAPDKSGLPSDRFSAERTGGSVSTLTIQRTQQEDSAVYLCASSENPGRSEKLFFGSGTQLSVL.

This clonotype showed up just a few times. V and J are TRBV3-1 and TRBJ2-7; a possible D gene is TRBD1 (6 bases). Germline CDR1 is LGHDT and CDR2 is YNNKEL (reference sequence). V was pared by 3 bases and J by 3 bases, with 9 bases between. The CDR3 spans 13 residues. The CDR3 region has the DNA TGTGCCAGCAGCCAGGACAGATACTACGAGCAGTACTTC. Protein product: CASSQDRYYEQYF.

This clonotype was detected a few times. This chain uses TRBV20-1 with TRBJ2-7, with TRBD2 identical over 11 bases. Germline loops: CDR1 DFQATT, CDR2 SNEGSKA (reference sequence). The ends lost 5 bases at V and 7 bases at J; junction bases unmatched: 7. The CDR3 is 13 amino acids. The CDR3 is CSALTSGGGEQYF. The CDR3 DNA reads TGCAGTGCTCTTACTAGCGGGGGAGGGGAGCAGTACTTC.

The J gene is TRBJ2-1, the V gene TRBV12-3 or TRBV12-4, with 10 bases that match TRBD2. V lost 6 bases to trimming and J lost 7 bases; unmatched junction nucleotides: 21. The CDR3 loop spans 19 amino acids. The CDR3 here is CASRWRAGGPTSARNEQFF. CDR3 bases: TGTGCCAGCAGGTGGAGAGCGGGAGGGCCCACTTCGGCCCGGAATGAGCAGTTCTTC.

CDR3 sequence (DNA): TGTGCTAGTGGTTTGGTAGCGGGATATGAGCAGTACTTC. Amino acids: CASGLVAGYEQYF. This rearrangement joins TRBV12-5 to TRBJ2-7; the match to TRBD2 covers 7 bases. Germline CDR1 reads LGHNT; CDR2 reads FRNRAP. J gave up 7 bases and V 0 bases, and 3 bases lay outside the gene matches. There are 13 residues in the CDR3. The whole variable domain, remainder taken from reference TRBV12-5 and TRBJ2-7, is DARVTQTPRHKVTEMGQEVTMRCQPILGHNTVFWYRQTMMQGLELLAYFRNRAPLDDSGMPKDRFSAEMPDATLATLKIQPSEPRDSAVYFCASGLVAGYEQYFGPGTRLTVT.

The chain joins TRBV15 to TRBJ2-7; 9 bases map to TRBD2. This CDR3 has 17 amino acids. Germline CDR1 reads LNHNV; CDR2 reads YYDKDF (reference sequence). V lost 4 bases and J lost 2; bases outside the gene matches: 12. The CDR3 loop is CATSTEGGRGDPYEQYF. The CDR3 DNA follows: TGTGCCACCAGCACCGAGGGCGGGAGGGGGGACCCCTACGAGCAGTACTTC.

This chain links TRBV5-6 with TRBJ2-7; D possibly uses TRBD1 or TRBD2 (5 bases each). Germline V lookup: CDR1 SGHDT, CDR2 YYEEEE. The CDR3 spans 16 residues. V lost 3 bases and J lost 1, with 17 bases in between. Written as DNA, the CDR3 is TGTGCCAGCAGCTACGATCCTCGGGACCGTTCCTACGAGCAGTACTTC. Residues: CASSYDPRDRSYEQYF. Supplemented by reference TRBV5-6 and TRBJ2-7, the full variable domain reads DAGVTQSPTHLIKTRGQQVTLRCSPKSGHDTVSWYQQALGQGPQFIFQYYEEEERQRGNFPDRFSGHQFPNYSSELNVNALLLGDSALYLCASSYDPRDRSYEQYFGPGTRLTVT.

This clonotype was seen many times. The J gene is TRBJ1-4, the V gene TRBV7-2, with 8 bases identical to TRBD1. The CDR3 length is 17 residues. J gave up 0 bases and V 1 base, and 4 bases lay outside the gene matches. Germline V gene data show CDR1 as SGHTA and CDR2 as FQGNSA. CDR3 loop: CASSLGGTGSTNEKLFF. DNA for the CDR3: TGTGCCAGCAGCTTAGGGGGGACAGGATCAACTAATGAAAAACTGTTTTTT.

In its sample, this clonotype was seen many times. The chain recombines TRBV7-2 with TRBJ1-1; D gene unclear. CDR3 length equals 14 residues. Trimming took 2 bases from V and 1 from J, leaving 8 bases between them. Germline CDR1 is SGHTA and CDR2 is FQGNSA. In DNA, the CDR3 is TGTGCCAGCAGCTTAAACCTAGGGAACACTGAAGCTTTCTTT. Translation: CASSLNLGNTEAFF. Drawing the rest from reference TRBV7-2 and TRBJ1-1, the complete variable domain is GAGVSQSPSNKVTEKGKDVELRCDPISGHTALYWYRQSLGQGLEFLIYFQGNSAPDKSGLPSDRFSAERTGGSVSTLTIQRTQQEDSAVYLCASSLNLGNTEAFFGQGTRLTVV.

This clonotype was counted between two and nine times. J is TRBJ1-2 and V is TRBV7-2; 9 bases are shared with TRBD1. J was trimmed by 7 bases and V by 3 bases; bases with no gene match: 3. The CDR3 covers 13 residues. CDR1 is SGHTA and CDR2 is FQGNSA in the germline V gene. The DNA of the CDR3 is TGTGCCAGCAGCTTGGGACAGGGATTTGGCTACACCTTC. The encoded protein is CASSLGQGFGYTF.

The rearrangement uses TRBV25-1 and TRBJ1-2; weak D call: TRBD1 (6 bases). Per the germline V gene, CDR1 is MGHDK and CDR2 is SYGVNS. Trimming left V 8 bases short and J 2 bases short, with 9 bases between. This CDR3 is 12 amino acids long. The CDR3 DNA follows: TGTGCCAGCCGGACAGAGAACTATGGCTACACCTTC. It yields the protein CASRTENYGYTF.